The 10 T cell receptor beta chains reported below all come from one sample, sequenced in a study of OX40 agonist ivuxolimab in advanced cancers. TCRdb keeps only in-frame clones here, not all; method: immunoSEQ multiplex PCR. Among around 30,000 clones listed, roughly four fifths were seen once. Sequencing was performed on CD4+ or CD8+ T cells sorted from blood, taken in a trial of the OX40 agonist ivuxolimab. The receptors here all came from an adult with an advanced solid tumor such as melanoma, head and neck, liver or kidney cancer.

The table lists this clone with a few counts. The rearrangement links TRBV7-3 to TRBJ1-5; the D is unclear. This CDR3 is 11 amino acids long. CDR1 and CDR2 from the germline V gene are SGHTA and FQGTGA. Between the trimmed V and J ends, which lost 4 bases and 10 bases, there was a span of 8 bases. CDR3 nucleotide sequence: TGTGCCAGCAGCTCCCCGGGCCCCCAGCATTTT. This gives the protein CASSSPGPQHF.

The rearrangement links TRBV6-5 to TRBJ1-4; TRBD1 matches 9 bases. This CDR3 contains 15 residues. The V segment lost 5 bases and the J segment 5 bases; nucleotides outside the gene matches: 6. Germline CDR1 and CDR2: MNHEY and SVGAGI. The chain's CDR3 is CASSGSGTGNEKLFF. In DNA, the CDR3 is TGTGCCAGCAGTGGGTCCGGGACAGGGAATGAAAAACTGTTTTTT.

The CDR3 loop is CASSNGFSGRAVDTQYF. CDR3 in DNA: TGTGCCAGCAGCAATGGATTTAGCGGGAGGGCCGTGGATACGCAGTATTTT. This chain links TRBV13 with TRBJ2-3; 11 nucleotides line up with TRBD2. V dropped 5 bases and J dropped 6; count of bases not matched to a gene: 13. Germline V CDR1 and CDR2: PRHDT, FYEKMQ (reference sequence). There are 17 residues in the CDR3.

The chain has TRBV11-1 and TRBJ1-6; perhaps TRBD1 as D (5 bases). This CDR3 is built from 15 residues. Trimming took off 1 base at V and 10 bases at J, with 14 bases between the two ends. From germline, CDR1 is SGHAT and CDR2 FQDESV (reference sequence). CDR3 residues: CASSLGGTTGSPLHF. In DNA form, the CDR3 reads TGTGCCAGCAGCTTAGGGGGTACCACAGGATCACCCCTCCACTTT.

The CDR3 reads CASSLYSSTGELFF. The CDR3, as DNA: TGTGCCAGCAGCTTATACAGCTCGACCGGGGAGCTGTTTTTT. This chain connects TRBV7-9 to TRBJ2-2; D gene ambiguous. This CDR3 is built from 14 residues. The V gene's germline CDR1 is SEHNR and CDR2 FQNEAQ (reference sequence). V gave up 2 bases and J gave up 5 bases, with 9 bases separating them.

The V and J genes are TRBV7-8 and TRBJ1-1; D call uncertain. V shed 2 bases and J shed 0 bases, with 16 bases lying between them. The germline CDR1 and CDR2 sequences are SGHVS and FQNEAQ. This CDR3 region has 17 residues. The CDR3 nucleotides read TGTGCCAGCAGCTTAAGCTTTACGCCCGACATGAACACTGAAGCTTTCTTT. Its translation: CASSLSFTPDMNTEAFF.

V is TRBV7-2 and J is TRBJ2-3; TRBD2 matches 14 bases. CDR1 is SGHTA and CDR2 is FQGNSA in the germline V gene. V shed 4 bases and J 2 bases; nucleotides not matched to a gene: 2. The CDR3 is 16 residues long. The CDR3 loop reads CASSSGLAGDTDTQYF. The CDR3 nucleotides read TGTGCCAGCAGCTCGGGACTAGCGGGGGACACAGATACGCAGTATTTT. Together with reference TRBV7-2 and TRBJ2-3, the CDR3 gives the full variable domain: GAGVSQSPSNKVTEKGKDVELRCDPISGHTALYWYRQSLGQGLEFLIYFQGNSAPDKSGLPSDRFSAERTGGSVSTLTIQRTQQEDSAVYLCASSSGLAGDTDTQYFGPGTRLTVL.

This chain links TRBV7-8 with TRBJ2-2; weak D call: TRBD2 (6 bases). V lost 2 bases to trimming and J lost 4 bases, with 14 bases between them. CDR3 size: 16 residues. In germline, CDR1 is SGHVS, CDR2 FQNEAQ. The CDR3 here is CASSLLRGGSTGELFF. As DNA, the CDR3 is TGTGCCAGCAGCTTACTGCGGGGCGGGTCCACCGGGGAGCTGTTTTTT.

The V gene is TRBV5-5, the J gene TRBJ1-2; 7 bases line up with TRBD1. Looked up from germline, CDR1 is SGHKS and CDR2 is YYEKEE (reference sequence). The ends lost 3 bases at V and 4 bases at J; junction bases unmatched: 3. The CDR3 loop spans 13 amino acids. CDR3 in DNA: TGTGCCAGCAGCTGGGACAGTCTCTATGGCTACACCTTC. Its translation: CASSWDSLYGYTF. Supplemented by reference TRBV5-5 and TRBJ1-2, the full variable domain reads DAGVTQSPTHLIKTRGQQVTLRCSPISGHKSVSWYQQVLGQGPQFIFQYYEKEERGRGNFPDRFSARQFPNYSSELNVNALLLGDSALYLCASSWDSLYGYTFGSGTRLTVV.

By share, this clone counts as large. The J gene is TRBJ2-7, the V gene TRBV5-1; 10 nucleotides line up with TRBD1. Looked up from germline, CDR1 is SGHRS and CDR2 is YFSETQ. Germline trimming cut 4 bases from V and 4 bases from J; bases unmatched to any gene: 8. The CDR3 consists of 15 residues. CDR3 amino acids: CASSPAPGQGYEQYF. The CDR3 DNA is TGCGCCAGCAGCCCAGCCCCGGGACAGGGGTACGAGCAGTACTTC.